This T cell receptor beta chain appears in the sequencing data of a study of T cell responses to AZD1222 COVID-19 vaccine. There are 14 residues in the CDR3. CDR1 is SNHLY, CDR2 FYNNEI, per germline. Trimming pared 7 bases from V and 6 bases from J, leaving 13 bases between. Clones were sequenced by immunoSEQ multiplex PCR, and TCRdb holds only the in-frame ones, with some missing. The top ten hold approximately 8% of the sample, which has under 150,000 clones, 85% seen once. This chain uses TRBV2 with TRBJ1-6; no clear D. This sequence originates from an adult who received the MenACWY meningococcal vaccine as a control. The starting material was peripheral blood, obtained 28 days after the second dose of the MenACWY control vaccine. The CDR3 bases are TGTGCCAGCAAGGGAGATTATAGTAATTCACCCCTCCACTTT. Translating it yields CASKGDYSNSPLHF.